This is a list of T cell receptor beta chains from one sample in a study of response to subunit inactivated influenza vaccine. TCRdb recomputed calls from the RT-PCR reads with MiXCR, one row per CDR3 protein. The sample records hundreds of thousands of distinct CDR3 sequences, roughly 14% being singletons. The specimen comprised PBMCs from blood, sampled around two weeks before vaccination. The receptors stem from a man aged 50 to 59 who received an inactivated influenza vaccine. Each CDR3 is given with its conserved first and last residue. A D gene is named only where the DNA matches it firmly. Clone size is not always given. Where it is, it says once, few, many or a class for expanded clones.

J: TRBJ2-7
size: -
D: -
V: TRBV7-9
CDR3: CASSKGTTLPYEQYF
DNA: TGTGCCAGCAGCAAGGGGACAACTCTTCCCTACGAGCAGTACTTC

J: TRBJ2-1
size: -
D: -
V: TRBV7-2
CDR3: CASIPGHGVGRQFF
DNA: TGTGCCAGCATCCCGGGACATGGGGTCGGCCGGCAGTTCTTC

J: TRBJ2-7
size: -
D: -
V: TRBV2
CDR3: CASSESLGYEQYF
DNA: TGTGCCAGCAGTGAAAGCTTGGGCTACGAGCAGTACTTC

J: TRBJ2-7
size: -
D: -
V: TRBV29-1
CDR3: CSVAKGTYEQYF
DNA: TGCAGCGTTGCTAAGGGGACCTACGAGCAGTACTTC

J: TRBJ2-2
size: few
D: -
V: TRBV27
CDR3: CASSLDLDRSTGELFF
DNA: TGTGCCAGCAGTTTAGACCTGGACAGAAGCACCGGGGAGCTGTTTTTT

J: TRBJ2-2
size: few
D: -
V: TRBV7-7
CDR3: CASSPRRDTRTGELFF
DNA: TGTGCCAGCAGCCCCCGACGGGATACTCGCACCGGGGAGCTGTTTTTT

J: TRBJ2-1
size: few
D: -
V: TRBV4-3
CDR3: CASSQALGGLANEQFF
DNA: TGCGCCAGCAGCCAAGCCCTTGGTGGGCTGGCCAATGAGCAGTTCTTC

J: TRBJ1-4
size: few
D: TRBD1
V: TRBV28
CDR3: CASSEGQGTNEKLFF
DNA: TGTGCCAGCAGTGAGGGACAGGGTACGAATGAAAAACTGTTTTTT

J: TRBJ2-1
size: many
D: TRBD2
V: TRBV28
CDR3: CASSLTSKGLEQFF
DNA: TGTGCCAGCAGTTTGACTAGCAAGGGGCTTGAGCAGTTCTTC

J: TRBJ2-5
size: -
D: -
V: TRBV7-2
CDR3: CASSLGAIPGPQETQYF
DNA: TGTGCCAGCAGCTTAGGAGCTATCCCCGGGCCACAAGAGACCCAGTACTTC

J: TRBJ1-3
size: few
D: -
V: TRBV7-2
CDR3: CASSPWSVNSGNTIYF
DNA: TGTGCCAGCAGCCCTTGGTCCGTTAATAGTGGAAACACCATATATTTT

J: TRBJ1-1
size: few
D: TRBD1
V: TRBV29-1
CDR3: CSATSPGQGKGAFF
DNA: TGCAGCGCAACCTCCCCTGGACAGGGGAAGGGAGCTTTCTTT

J: TRBJ2-1
size: few
D: -
V: TRBV6-1
CDR3: CASRGRLWGVPYNEQFF
DNA: TGTGCCAGCAGAGGACGGTTGTGGGGGGTTCCCTACAATGAGCAGTTCTTC

J: TRBJ2-1
size: many
D: TRBD2
V: TRBV24-1
CDR3: CATSESRTSGESSYNEQFF
DNA: TGTGCCACCAGTGAATCTCGGACTAGCGGGGAGAGCTCCTACAATGAGCAGTTCTTC

J: TRBJ2-5
size: -
D: -
V: TRBV20-1
CDR3: CSARDRRGPETQYF
DNA: TGCAGTGCTAGAGATCGGAGGGGGCCCGAGACCCAGTACTTC

J: TRBJ1-1
size: many
D: -
V: TRBV12-3/TRBV12-4
CDR3: CASSFPLDSGTEAFF
DNA: TGTGCCAGCAGTTTCCCTCTGGATTCAGGGACCGAAGCTTTCTTT

J: TRBJ2-1
size: many
D: -
V: TRBV12-3/TRBV12-4
CDR3: CASSLAARLNEQFF
DNA: TGTGCCAGCAGTTTAGCGGCTAGGCTCAATGAGCAGTTCTTC

J: TRBJ2-3
size: -
D: -
V: TRBV20-1
CDR3: CSAQLTDTDTQYF
DNA: TGCAGTGCCCAACTGACAGACACAGATACGCAGTATTTT

J: TRBJ2-7
size: -
D: -
V: TRBV28
CDR3: CASSFPGSRWWDSTYEQYF
DNA: TGTGCCAGCAGTTTCCCGGGAAGCCGTTGGTGGGATAGTACCTACGAGCAGTACTTC

J: TRBJ2-2
size: once
D: TRBD2
V: TRBV6-2/TRBV6-3
CDR3: CASCDPGLAGEESGELFF
DNA: TGTGCCAGTTGTGATCCGGGACTAGCGGGAGAGGAGTCCGGGGAGCTGTTTTTT

J: TRBJ2-3
size: few
D: -
V: TRBV6-5
CDR3: CASSYRGSHTDTQYF
DNA: TGTGCCAGCAGTTACCGTGGCAGCCACACAGATACGCAGTATTTT

J: TRBJ2-1
size: many
D: TRBD2
V: TRBV5-5
CDR3: CASSSGTSGNNEQFF
DNA: TGTGCCAGCAGTTCCGGGACTAGCGGTAACAATGAGCAGTTCTTC

J: TRBJ1-2
size: few
D: -
V: TRBV4-1
CDR3: CASSQDRWYGYTF
DNA: TGCGCCAGCAGCCAAGACAGGTGGTATGGCTACACCTTC